This TCR beta chain originates from a study of spatial heterogeneity in lung cancer. This clonotype was observed a handful of times. A unique molecular identifier was attached to every TCR cDNA molecule. In TCRdb, the 5' RACE reads were re-called with MiXCR into one record per CDR3 protein. The sample carries 82,000 or so distinct CDR3 sequences, over 9.5% recorded once. This CDR3 spans 14 amino acids. The V gene's germline CDR1 is DFQATT and CDR2 SNEGSKA (reference sequence). V gave up 6 bases and J gave up 2 bases; unmatched junction bases: 4. Time point in this sample: sample taken at primary tumor resection. The study sequenced unsorted whole RNA from tumor, nontumor lung or frozen PBMC. The donors comprised 70 to 85 untreated early-stage non-small cell lung cancer patients.

The source material was PBMCs, sampled at surgery. The V and J genes are TRBV20-1 and TRBJ2-1, with 10 positions matching TRBD1. This TCR was sampled from a male donor with early-stage non-small cell lung cancer. CDR3 sequence (DNA): TGCAGTGCCGACGGGACAGGGGCCTACAATGAGCAGTTCTTC. This sequence encodes CSADGTGAYNEQFF.